Each of the 3 T cell receptor beta chains below was sequenced from the same sample in a study of response to subunit inactivated influenza vaccine. MiXCR, applied by TCRdb to the RT-PCR reads, yields one record per CDR3 protein. The sample yields roughly 500,000 distinct CDR3 sequences, approximately 15% seen once. This sample comprised CD4+ T cells sorted from PBMCs, obtained less than 30 months after vaccination. The receptor source for this set is a man aged 45 to 70 who received an inactivated influenza vaccine.

The chain couples TRBV6-1 to TRBJ2-1; D is perhaps TRBD1 (6 bases). Trimming shortened V by 6 bases and J by 9 bases, and 21 bases separated the two germline ends. Germline V lookup: CDR1 MNHNS, CDR2 SASEGT. This CDR3 spans 15 amino acids. DNA for the CDR3: TGTGCCAGCAGGGGGGCTATAGAGGGTACCCCTGAGCAGTTCTTC. This translates into CASRGAIEGTPEQFF.

V and J are TRBV20-1 and TRBJ2-1, with 9 bases lining up with TRBD2. Germline V gene lookup returns CDR1 DFQATT and CDR2 SNEGSKA (reference sequence). CDR3 length: 16 residues. V was clipped by 0 bases and J by 5 bases; unmatched bases: 8. The CDR3 bases are TGCAGTGCTAGAGATCTCCGGACTAGCGATCACAATGAGCAGTTCTTC. Translation: CSARDLRTSDHNEQFF.

A few counts support this clonotype. CDR3 sequence (DNA): TGTGCCAGCAGCTATAGTGGGGAAGTCGCGTACGAGCAGTACTTC. This encodes CASSYSGEVAYEQYF. The V and J genes are TRBV11-2 and TRBJ2-7; D is undetermined. Trimming cost V 4 bases and J 4 bases, with 17 bases left between them. Per the germline V gene, CDR1 is SGHAT and CDR2 is FQNNGV. The CDR3 runs 15 residues.